This T cell receptor beta chain was documented in a study of shared T cell receptors in the human thymus. V dropped 4 bases and J dropped 2; count of bases not matched to a gene: 4. The CDR3 covers 17 residues. CDR1 and CDR2 (germline): MNHEY, SMNVEV (reference sequence). Assay: immunoSEQ multiplex PCR; the TCRdb copy retains only in-frame clones and omits some. The sample yields about 380,000 clones, approximately 95% seen once. This TCR derives from a human donor. The chain recombines TRBV27 with TRBJ2-1; 14 nucleotides agree with TRBD2. The sequenced sample was thymocytes. The CDR3 coding sequence is TGTGCCAGCAGTTACGGGACTAGCGGGAGACCCTACAATGAGCAGTTCTTC. It codes for CASSYGTSGRPYNEQFF.